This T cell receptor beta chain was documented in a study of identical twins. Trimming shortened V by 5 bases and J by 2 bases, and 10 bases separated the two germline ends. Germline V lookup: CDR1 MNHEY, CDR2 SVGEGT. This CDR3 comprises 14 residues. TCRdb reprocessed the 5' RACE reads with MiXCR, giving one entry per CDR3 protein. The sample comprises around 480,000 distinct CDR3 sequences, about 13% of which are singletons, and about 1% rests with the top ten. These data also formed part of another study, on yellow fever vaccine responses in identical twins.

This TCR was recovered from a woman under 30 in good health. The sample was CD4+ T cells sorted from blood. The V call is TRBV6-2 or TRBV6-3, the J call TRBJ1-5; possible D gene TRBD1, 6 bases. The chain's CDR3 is CASSNTGRNQPQHF. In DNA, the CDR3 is TGTGCCAGCAGTAACACAGGGCGCAATCAGCCCCAGCATTTT.